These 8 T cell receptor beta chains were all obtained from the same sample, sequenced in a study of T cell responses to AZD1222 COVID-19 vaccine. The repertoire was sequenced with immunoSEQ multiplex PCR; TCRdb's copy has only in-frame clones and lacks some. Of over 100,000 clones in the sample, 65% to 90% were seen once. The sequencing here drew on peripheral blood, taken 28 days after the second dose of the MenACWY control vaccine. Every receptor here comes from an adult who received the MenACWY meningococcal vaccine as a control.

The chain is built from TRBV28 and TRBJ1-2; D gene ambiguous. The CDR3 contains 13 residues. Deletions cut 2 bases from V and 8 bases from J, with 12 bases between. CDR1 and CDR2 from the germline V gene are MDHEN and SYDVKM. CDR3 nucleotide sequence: TGTGCCAGCAGTTTAAGTACTACAAAGGGCTACACCTTC. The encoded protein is CASSLSTTKGYTF.

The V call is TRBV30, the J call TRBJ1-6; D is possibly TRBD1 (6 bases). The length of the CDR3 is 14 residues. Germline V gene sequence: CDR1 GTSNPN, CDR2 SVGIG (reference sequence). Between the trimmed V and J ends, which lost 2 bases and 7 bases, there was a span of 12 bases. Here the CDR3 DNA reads TGTGCCTGGAGTACAGGGTTCGGAAATTCACCCCTCCACTTT. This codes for CAWSTGFGNSPLHF.

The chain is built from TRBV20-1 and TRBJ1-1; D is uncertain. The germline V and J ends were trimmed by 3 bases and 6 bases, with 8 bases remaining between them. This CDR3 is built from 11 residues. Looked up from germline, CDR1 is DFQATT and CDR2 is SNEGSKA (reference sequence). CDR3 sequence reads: CSASDVAEAFF. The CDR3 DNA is TGCAGTGCTAGTGACGTGGCTGAAGCTTTCTTT.

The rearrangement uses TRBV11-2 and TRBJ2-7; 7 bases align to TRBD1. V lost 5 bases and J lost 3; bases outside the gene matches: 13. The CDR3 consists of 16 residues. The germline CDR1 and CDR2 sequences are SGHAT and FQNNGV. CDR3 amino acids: CASSPIDRTGSYEQYF. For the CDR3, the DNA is TGTGCCAGCAGCCCCATCGATCGGACAGGAAGCTACGAGCAGTACTTC. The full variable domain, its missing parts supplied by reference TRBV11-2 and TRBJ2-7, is EAGVAQSPRYKIIEKRQSVAFWCNPISGHATLYWYQQILGQGPKLLIQFQNNGVVDDSQLPKDRFSAERLKGVDSTLKIQPAKLEDSAVYLCASSPIDRTGSYEQYFGPGTRLTVT.

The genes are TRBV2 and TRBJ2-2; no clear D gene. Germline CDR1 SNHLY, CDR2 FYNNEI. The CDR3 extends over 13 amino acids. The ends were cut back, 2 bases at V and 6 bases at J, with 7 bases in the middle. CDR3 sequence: CASSESFAGELFF. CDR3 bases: TGTGCCAGCAGTGAATCCTTCGCCGGGGAGCTGTTTTTT.

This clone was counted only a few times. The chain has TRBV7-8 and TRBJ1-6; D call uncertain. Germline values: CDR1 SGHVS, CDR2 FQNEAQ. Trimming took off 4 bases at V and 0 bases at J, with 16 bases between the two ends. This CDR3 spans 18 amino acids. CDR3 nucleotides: TGTGCCAGCAGCTCCTGGACCGAGATCGGCTCCTATAATTCACCCCTCCACTTT. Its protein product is CASSSWTEIGSYNSPLHF.

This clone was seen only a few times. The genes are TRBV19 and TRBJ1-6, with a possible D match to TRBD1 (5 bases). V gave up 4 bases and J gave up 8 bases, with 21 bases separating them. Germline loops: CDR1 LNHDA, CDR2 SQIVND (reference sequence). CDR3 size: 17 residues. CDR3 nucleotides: TGTGCCAGTAGTAGGTCGAAGGAGGGACCGAGGTATTCACCCCTCCACTTT. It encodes CASSRSKEGPRYSPLHF.

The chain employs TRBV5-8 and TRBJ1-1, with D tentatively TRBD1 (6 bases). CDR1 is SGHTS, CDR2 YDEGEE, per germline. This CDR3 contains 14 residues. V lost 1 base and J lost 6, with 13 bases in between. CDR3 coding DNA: TGTGCCAGCAGCTTGAGAGGAAGGGGGGCTGAAGCTTTCTTT. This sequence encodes CASSLRGRGAEAFF. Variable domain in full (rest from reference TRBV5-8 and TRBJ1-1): EAGVTQSPTHLIKTRGQQATLRCSPISGHTSVYWYQQALGLGLQFLLWYDEGEERNRGNFPPRFSGRQFPNYSSELNVNALELEDSALYLCASSLRGRGAEAFFGQGTRLTVV.